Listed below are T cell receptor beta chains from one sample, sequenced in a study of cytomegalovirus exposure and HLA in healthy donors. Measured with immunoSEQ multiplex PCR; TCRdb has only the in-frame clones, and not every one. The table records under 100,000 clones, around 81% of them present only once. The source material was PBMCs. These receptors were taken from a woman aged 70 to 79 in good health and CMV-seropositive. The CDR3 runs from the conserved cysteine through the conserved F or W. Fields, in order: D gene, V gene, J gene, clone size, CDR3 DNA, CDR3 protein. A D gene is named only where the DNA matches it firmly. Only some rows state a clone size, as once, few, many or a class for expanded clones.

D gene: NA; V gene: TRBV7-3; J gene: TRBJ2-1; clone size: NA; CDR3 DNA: TGTGCCAGCAGCTTACGGGGTTTCAATGAGCAGTTCTTC; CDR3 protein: CASSLRGFNEQFF
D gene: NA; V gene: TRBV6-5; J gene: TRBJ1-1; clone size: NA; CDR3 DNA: TGTGCCAGCATCCCACAGGGAGGGGGCACTGAAGCTTTCTTT; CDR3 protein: CASIPQGGGTEAFF
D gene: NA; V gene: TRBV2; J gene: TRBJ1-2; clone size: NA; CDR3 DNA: TGTGCCAGCAGTGAGGCAGGGCGTATCGGAATCTACACCTTC; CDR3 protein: CASSEAGRIGIYTF
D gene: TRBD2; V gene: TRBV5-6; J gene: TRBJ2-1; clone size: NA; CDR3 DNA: TGTGCCAGCAGCTTGGAACCTAGCGGGAGGGCCTACAATGAGCAGTTCTTC; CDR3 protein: CASSLEPSGRAYNEQFF
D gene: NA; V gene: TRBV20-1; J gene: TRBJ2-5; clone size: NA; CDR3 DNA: TGCAGTGGCGGGTCCCAAGAGACCCAGTACTTC; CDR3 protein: CSGGSQETQYF
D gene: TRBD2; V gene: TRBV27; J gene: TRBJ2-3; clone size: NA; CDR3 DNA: TGTGCCAGCAGTTTAAGAACTAGCGGGAGGGCCGCTGGCACAGATACGCAGTATTTT; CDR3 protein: CASSLRTSGRAAGTDTQYF
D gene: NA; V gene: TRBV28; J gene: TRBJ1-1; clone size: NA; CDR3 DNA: TGTGCCAGCAGTCCAACTTCATCGGGGGGGACGACTGAGGCTTTCTTT; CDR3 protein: CASSPTSSGGTTEAFF
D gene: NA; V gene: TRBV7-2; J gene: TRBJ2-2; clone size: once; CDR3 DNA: TGTGCCAGCGGGCGAGCCGGGGAGCTGTTTTTT; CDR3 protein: CASGRAGELFF
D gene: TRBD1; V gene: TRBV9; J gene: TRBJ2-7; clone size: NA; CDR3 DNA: TGTGCCAGCAGCTATGGGACAGGGGACACCTACGAGCAGTACTTC; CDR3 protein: CASSYGTGDTYEQYF
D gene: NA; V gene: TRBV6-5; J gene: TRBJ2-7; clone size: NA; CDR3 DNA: TGTGCCAGCAGTTACGATAGGGGCTACGAGCAGTACTTC; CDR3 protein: CASSYDRGYEQYF
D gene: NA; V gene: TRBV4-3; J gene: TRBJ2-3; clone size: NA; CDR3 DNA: TGCGCCAGCAGCCAAGGAGGGGGACCTCCAGATACGCAGTATTTT; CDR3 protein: CASSQGGGPPDTQYF
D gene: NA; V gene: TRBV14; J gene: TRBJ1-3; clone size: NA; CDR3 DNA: TGTGCCAGCAGTTGGGGCGCAAGCTCTTCAAACACCATATATTTT; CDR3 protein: CASSWGASSSNTIYF
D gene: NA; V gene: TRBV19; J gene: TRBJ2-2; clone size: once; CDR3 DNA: TGTGCCAGTAGTCCGGACGGGGGGAACACCGGGGAGCTGTTTTTT; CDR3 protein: CASSPDGGNTGELFF
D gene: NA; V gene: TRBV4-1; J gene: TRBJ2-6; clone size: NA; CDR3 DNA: TGCGCCAGCAGCCAACCCAAACAGGGATCTGGGGCCAACGTCCTGACTTTC; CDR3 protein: CASSQPKQGSGANVLTF
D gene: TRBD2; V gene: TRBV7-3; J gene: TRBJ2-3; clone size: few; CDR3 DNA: TGTGCCAGCAGCCAGAGACTAGCGGGAGGCTCAGATACGCAGTATTTT; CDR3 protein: CASSQRLAGGSDTQYF
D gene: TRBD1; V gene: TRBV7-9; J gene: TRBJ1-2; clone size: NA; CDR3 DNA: TGTGCCAGCAGTAACGAGGACAGGGGAGGCGGCTACACCTTC; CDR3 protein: CASSNEDRGGGYTF
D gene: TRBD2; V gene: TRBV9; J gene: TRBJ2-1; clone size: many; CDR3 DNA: TGTGCCAGCAGCGTAGCTACACGACTAGCGGGAGCCTACAATGAGCAGTTCTTC; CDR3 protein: CASSVATRLAGAYNEQFF
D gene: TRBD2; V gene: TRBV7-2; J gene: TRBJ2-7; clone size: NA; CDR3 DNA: TGTGCCAGCAGACCCCAGCGGGATAGCTCCTACGAGCAGTACTTC; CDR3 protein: CASRPQRDSSYEQYF
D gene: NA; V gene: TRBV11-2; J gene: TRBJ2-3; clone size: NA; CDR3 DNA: TGTGCCAGCATAGGCAGGACAGATACGCAGTATTTT; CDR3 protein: CASIGRTDTQYF
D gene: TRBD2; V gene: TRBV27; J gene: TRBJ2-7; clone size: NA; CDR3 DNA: TGTGCCAGCAGTTTATCCCGGACCCTATCATCGGGAGGCGAGCAGTACTTC; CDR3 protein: CASSLSRTLSSGGEQYF
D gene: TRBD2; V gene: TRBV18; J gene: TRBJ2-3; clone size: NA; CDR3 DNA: TGTGCCAGCTCACCGACAGCGGGAGGGTACTCAGATACGCAGTATTTT; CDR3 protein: CASSPTAGGYSDTQYF
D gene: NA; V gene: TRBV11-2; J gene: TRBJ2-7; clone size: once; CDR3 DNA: TGTGCCAGCAGCTCGAGGTGGATAAGCTCCTACGAGCAGTACTTC; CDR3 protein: CASSSRWISSYEQYF
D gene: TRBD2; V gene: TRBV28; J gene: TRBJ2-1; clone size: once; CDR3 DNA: TGTGCCAGCAGTCGAGTAAGCGGGAGTCTTTACAATGAGCAGTTCTTC; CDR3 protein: CASSRVSGSLYNEQFF
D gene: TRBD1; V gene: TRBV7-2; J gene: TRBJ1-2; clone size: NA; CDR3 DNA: TGTGCCAGCAGCTTAGTACAGGGGGGACAGGGGGGCGGCTACACCTTC; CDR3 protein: CASSLVQGGQGGGYTF
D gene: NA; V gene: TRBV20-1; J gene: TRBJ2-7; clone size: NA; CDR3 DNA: TGCAGTGCCTCAGACTCCTACGAGCAGTACTTC; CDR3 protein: CSASDSYEQYF
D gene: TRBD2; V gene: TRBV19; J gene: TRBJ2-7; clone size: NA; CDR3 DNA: TGTGCCAGTACCGGGACTAGTGGGTCCGAGCAGTACTTC; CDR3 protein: CASTGTSGSEQYF
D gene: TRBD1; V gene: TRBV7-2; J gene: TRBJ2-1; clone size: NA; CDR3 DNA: TGTGCCAGCAGCGCACGACAGGGGGCAAACAATGAGCAGTTCTTC; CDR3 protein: CASSARQGANNEQFF
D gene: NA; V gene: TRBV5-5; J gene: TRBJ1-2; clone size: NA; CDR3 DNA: TGTGCCAGCAGCTTGAGTACAGAATATGGCTACACCTTC; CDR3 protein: CASSLSTEYGYTF
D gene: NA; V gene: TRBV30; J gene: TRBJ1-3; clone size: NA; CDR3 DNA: TGTGCCTGGAGCTCGGGGAGCGGAAACACCATATATTTT; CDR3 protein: CAWSSGSGNTIYF
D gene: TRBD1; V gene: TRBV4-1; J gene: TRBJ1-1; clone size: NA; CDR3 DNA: TGCGCCAGCAGCCAAGATAGACAGGGGATTGAAGCTTTCTTT; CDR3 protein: CASSQDRQGIEAFF
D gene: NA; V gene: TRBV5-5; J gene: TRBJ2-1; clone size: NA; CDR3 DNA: TGTGCCAGCAGCTTGGGTCCGGAGGCATACAATGAGCAGTTCTTC; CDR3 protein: CASSLGPEAYNEQFF
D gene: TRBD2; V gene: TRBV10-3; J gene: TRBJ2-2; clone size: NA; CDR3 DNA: TGTGCCATCAGGGGCGGGAGTGAGACCGGGGAGCTGTTTTTT; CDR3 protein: CAIRGGSETGELFF
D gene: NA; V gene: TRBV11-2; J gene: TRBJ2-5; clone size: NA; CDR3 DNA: TGTGCCAGCAGCTTAGCAGTCAGTGTTACTACGCGAGAGCAGTACTTC; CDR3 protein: CASSLAVSVTTREQYF
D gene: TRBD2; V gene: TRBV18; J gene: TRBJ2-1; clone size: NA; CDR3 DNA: TGTGCCAGCTCACCGCAGATTCTAGCGGGAGGCCTCAATGAGCAGTTCTTC; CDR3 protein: CASSPQILAGGLNEQFF
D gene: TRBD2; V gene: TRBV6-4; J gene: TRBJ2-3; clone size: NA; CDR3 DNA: TGTGCCAGCAGTCCGGGAGGCCGTAGCACAGATACGCAGTATTTT; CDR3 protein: CASSPGGRSTDTQYF
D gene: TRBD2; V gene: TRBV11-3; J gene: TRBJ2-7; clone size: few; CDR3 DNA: TGTGCCAGCAGCCAGGGGCTAGCGGGAGTCTACGAGCAGTACTTC; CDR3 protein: CASSQGLAGVYEQYF
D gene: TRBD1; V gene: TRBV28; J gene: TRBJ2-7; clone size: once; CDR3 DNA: TGTGCCAGCAGTTTACGAACCGGGACAGGGCAGGGCGAGCAGTACTTC; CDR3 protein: CASSLRTGTGQGEQYF
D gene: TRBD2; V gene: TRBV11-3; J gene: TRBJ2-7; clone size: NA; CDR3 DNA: TGTGCCAGCAGCTTCCACCGGGGGGGCGTCTACGAGCAGTACTTC; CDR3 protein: CASSFHRGGVYEQYF
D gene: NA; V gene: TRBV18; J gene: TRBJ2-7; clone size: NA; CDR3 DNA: TGTGCCAGCTCACCACCGGAGGGAGTAAGGTACGAGCAGTACTTC; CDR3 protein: CASSPPEGVRYEQYF
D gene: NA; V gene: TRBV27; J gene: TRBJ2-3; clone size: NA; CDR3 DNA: TGTGCCAGCAGTCGACAGGAAACAGATACGCAGTATTTT; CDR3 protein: CASSRQETDTQYF
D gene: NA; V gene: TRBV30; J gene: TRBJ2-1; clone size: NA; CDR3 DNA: TGTGCCTGTTCCAGCGGCCTTACCTACAATGAGCAGTTCTTC; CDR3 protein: CACSSGLTYNEQFF
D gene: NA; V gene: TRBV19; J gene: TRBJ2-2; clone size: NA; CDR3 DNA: TGTGCCAGTAGTACGGGAGATGGGTGGACCGGGGAGCTGTTTTTT; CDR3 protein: CASSTGDGWTGELFF
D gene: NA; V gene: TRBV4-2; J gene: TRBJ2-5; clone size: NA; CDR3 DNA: TGTGCCAGCAGCCAAAAAGCTGCGGGACTCCAAGAGACCCAGTACTTC; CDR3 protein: CASSQKAAGLQETQYF
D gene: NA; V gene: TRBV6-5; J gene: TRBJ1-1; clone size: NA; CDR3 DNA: TGTGCCAGCGACGAACTGGGGGCTGTGAACACTGAAGCTTTCTTT; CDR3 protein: CASDELGAVNTEAFF
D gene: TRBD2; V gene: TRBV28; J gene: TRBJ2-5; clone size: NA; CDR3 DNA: TGTGCCAGCAGTTTAAGACTAGCGGGACTTCTCCGGGAGACCCAGTACTTC; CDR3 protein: CASSLRLAGLLRETQYF
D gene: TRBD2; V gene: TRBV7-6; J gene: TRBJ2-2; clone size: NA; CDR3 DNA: TGTGCCAGCAGCGCGGGACTAGCGGTGAACACCGGGGAGCTGTTTTTT; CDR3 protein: CASSAGLAVNTGELFF
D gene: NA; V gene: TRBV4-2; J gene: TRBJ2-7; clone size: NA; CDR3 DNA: TGTGCCAGCAGCCACGACTACTCCTACGAGCAGTACTTC; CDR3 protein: CASSHDYSYEQYF
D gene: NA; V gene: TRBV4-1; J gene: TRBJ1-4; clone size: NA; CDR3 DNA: TGCGCCAGCAGCCAAAAACCGGGAGGACCAACTAATGAAAAACTGTTTTTT; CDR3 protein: CASSQKPGGPTNEKLFF
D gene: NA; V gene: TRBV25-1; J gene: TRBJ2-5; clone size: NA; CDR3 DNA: TGTGCCAGCAGTGAATTAAAGGATGGGAGTCAGGCGGAGACCCAGTACTTC; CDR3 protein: CASSELKDGSQAETQYF
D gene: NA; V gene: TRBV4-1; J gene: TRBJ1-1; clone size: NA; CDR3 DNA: TGCGCCAGCAGCCAAGGGGCAGGGGTGATAACTGAAGCTTTCTTT; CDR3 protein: CASSQGAGVITEAFF
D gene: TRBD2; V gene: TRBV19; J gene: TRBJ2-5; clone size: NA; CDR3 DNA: TGTGCCAGTAGTATAGTAGAAGGGAGGGTAGAGCAGGAGACCCAGTACTTC; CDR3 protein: CASSIVEGRVEQETQYF
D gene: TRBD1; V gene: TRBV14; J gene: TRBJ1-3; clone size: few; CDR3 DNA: TGTGCCAGCAGCCAAGCGGTCCGACAGGGTCTTTTCTCTGGAAACACCATATATTTT; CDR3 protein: CASSQAVRQGLFSGNTIYF
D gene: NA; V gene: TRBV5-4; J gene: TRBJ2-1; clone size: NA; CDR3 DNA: TGTGCCAGCAGCTTGGGTGGGAGGCTCCTTTCCTACAATGAGCAGTTCTTC; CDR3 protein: CASSLGGRLLSYNEQFF